A selection of T cell receptor beta chains follows, all from one sample in a study of human T cells and chemical hapten exposure. TCRdb re-called the RACE reads with MiXCR, one entry per CDR3 protein. The sample includes roughly 380,000 distinct CDR3 sequences, under 6.5% of them seen just once. The sample was whole blood, taken in connection with sensitization to the hapten diphenylcyclopropenone (DPC). The receptors here all came from a young woman with alopecia areata. Some clones in this sample may be carry-over from other donors' samples. The CDR3 runs from the conserved cysteine through the conserved F or W. The D gene is left open where the match is weak. Size values are once, few and many counts, or a class for expanded clones, and some rows have none.

v_gene: TRBV18; j_gene: TRBJ2-7; d_gene: TRBD1; abundance: few; CDR3nt: TGTGCCAGCTCACCTAGGACAGGGGAGGTGCGCGAGCAGTACTTC; CDR3aa: CASSPRTGEVREQYF
v_gene: TRBV5-1; j_gene: TRBJ2-1; d_gene: NA; abundance: NA; CDR3nt: TGCGCCAGCAGCTTGTTGGTAGCGGACTACAATGAGCAGTTCTTC; CDR3aa: CASSLLVADYNEQFF
v_gene: TRBV27; j_gene: TRBJ1-6; d_gene: TRBD1; abundance: few; CDR3nt: TGTGCCAGCAGTCTCCGACAGGGAGACTGGTATAATTCACCCCTCCACTTT; CDR3aa: CASSLRQGDWYNSPLHF
v_gene: TRBV29-1; j_gene: TRBJ2-7; d_gene: NA; abundance: few; CDR3nt: TGCAGCGTTGTTCCGGACAGCTCCTACGAGCAGTACTTC; CDR3aa: CSVVPDSSYEQYF
v_gene: TRBV7-2; j_gene: TRBJ1-5; d_gene: TRBD1; abundance: many; CDR3nt: TGTGCCAGCAGCAAGGACAGGGGACAGCCCCAGCATTTT; CDR3aa: CASSKDRGQPQHF
v_gene: TRBV10-3; j_gene: TRBJ1-1; d_gene: NA; abundance: many; CDR3nt: TGTGCCATCAGTTCGGGGGGAATGAACACTGAAGCTTTCTTT; CDR3aa: CAISSGGMNTEAFF
v_gene: TRBV4-1; j_gene: TRBJ2-3; d_gene: NA; abundance: few; CDR3nt: TGCGCCAGCAGCCAACTCAGGGGTGGCACAGATACGCAGTATTTT; CDR3aa: CASSQLRGGTDTQYF
v_gene: TRBV4-1; j_gene: TRBJ2-3; d_gene: NA; abundance: NA; CDR3nt: TGCGCCAGCAATATGGGCAGATTCACAGATACGCAGTATTTT; CDR3aa: CASNMGRFTDTQYF
v_gene: TRBV20-1; j_gene: TRBJ2-1; d_gene: NA; abundance: NA; CDR3nt: TGCAGTGCTAGAGATCTGGAGACAGGTCGTCGGGATGAGCAGTTCTTC; CDR3aa: CSARDLETGRRDEQFF
v_gene: TRBV4-2; j_gene: TRBJ1-1; d_gene: NA; abundance: NA; CDR3nt: TGTGCCAGCAGCCAAGAAGCTGGGAACCAAAACACTGAAGCTTTCTTT; CDR3aa: CASSQEAGNQNTEAFF
v_gene: TRBV6-5; j_gene: TRBJ2-7; d_gene: TRBD1; abundance: many; CDR3nt: TGTGCCAGCAGCTCTCATCTAACAGGGGAAGCCTACGAGCAGTACTTC; CDR3aa: CASSSHLTGEAYEQYF
v_gene: TRBV12-3/TRBV12-4; j_gene: TRBJ2-1; d_gene: NA; abundance: few; CDR3nt: TGTGCCAGCAGTTCGGAGGGGGGTTTTTACAATGAGCAGTTCTTC; CDR3aa: CASSSEGGFYNEQFF
v_gene: TRBV20-1; j_gene: TRBJ1-6; d_gene: NA; abundance: few; CDR3nt: TGCAGTGCTAGGGACGGTAATTCACCCCTCCACTTT; CDR3aa: CSARDGNSPLHF
v_gene: TRBV18; j_gene: TRBJ1-2; d_gene: TRBD1; abundance: few; CDR3nt: TGTGCCAGCTCACCGTCCACGACAGGGGGCTATGGCTACACCTTC; CDR3aa: CASSPSTTGGYGYTF
v_gene: TRBV28; j_gene: TRBJ1-2; d_gene: TRBD1; abundance: NA; CDR3nt: TGTGCCAGCACCCCCGGGACAGCGTATGGCTACACCTTC; CDR3aa: CASTPGTAYGYTF
v_gene: TRBV12-3/TRBV12-4; j_gene: TRBJ1-6; d_gene: TRBD1; abundance: many; CDR3nt: TGTGCCAGCACCGGACAGGGGGAAGGATCACCCCTCCACTTT; CDR3aa: CASTGQGEGSPLHF
v_gene: TRBV7-2; j_gene: TRBJ1-4; d_gene: NA; abundance: many; CDR3nt: TGTGCCAGCAGCCCAAAGGCCGGTGAAAAACTGTTTTTT; CDR3aa: CASSPKAGEKLFF
v_gene: TRBV7-6; j_gene: TRBJ2-2; d_gene: TRBD2; abundance: few; CDR3nt: TGTGCCAGCAGCTTCACCATAGCGGGGGCCAGCACCGGGGAGCTGTTTTTT; CDR3aa: CASSFTIAGASTGELFF
v_gene: TRBV5-5; j_gene: TRBJ1-5; d_gene: NA; abundance: NA; CDR3nt: TGTGCCAGCAGCTTCGAAGAGACAAGGTACGGTCAGCCCCAGCATTTT; CDR3aa: CASSFEETRYGQPQHF
v_gene: TRBV5-5; j_gene: TRBJ2-3; d_gene: TRBD1; abundance: many; CDR3nt: TGTGCCAGCAGCATGGACAGGCGGGGCACAGATACGCAGTATTTT; CDR3aa: CASSMDRRGTDTQYF
v_gene: TRBV5-4; j_gene: TRBJ1-1; d_gene: TRBD1; abundance: NA; CDR3nt: TGTGCCAGCAGCCTAAAGACAGGGGTCACTGAAGCTTTCTTT; CDR3aa: CASSLKTGVTEAFF
v_gene: TRBV5-4; j_gene: TRBJ2-7; d_gene: NA; abundance: many; CDR3nt: TGTGCCAGCAGCGTGGACGTACGAGCCTCCTACGAGCAGTACTTC; CDR3aa: CASSVDVRASYEQYF
v_gene: TRBV6-6; j_gene: TRBJ1-5; d_gene: NA; abundance: many; CDR3nt: TGTGCCAGCAGTTACCCGAGTCGGGGGTTCGGCAATCAGCCCCAGCATTTT; CDR3aa: CASSYPSRGFGNQPQHF
v_gene: TRBV20-1; j_gene: TRBJ1-2; d_gene: NA; abundance: many; CDR3nt: TGCAGTGCTAGCGCAGGGGAGGCCTATGGCTACACCTTC; CDR3aa: CSASAGEAYGYTF
v_gene: TRBV28; j_gene: TRBJ2-7; d_gene: TRBD2; abundance: few; CDR3nt: TGTGCCAGCAGTTCTCCTTCTGCGGGGGGCCCCGTAGACGAGCAGTACTTC; CDR3aa: CASSSPSAGGPVDEQYF
v_gene: TRBV20-1; j_gene: TRBJ1-5; d_gene: NA; abundance: NA; CDR3nt: TGCAGTGCTAGCACGAACAATCAGCCCCAGCATTTT; CDR3aa: CSASTNNQPQHF
v_gene: TRBV7-3; j_gene: TRBJ1-3; d_gene: NA; abundance: many; CDR3nt: TGTGCCAGCAGCTTATTAGGGCAGGGTTTTGCCAGTGGAAACACCATATATTTT; CDR3aa: CASSLLGQGFASGNTIYF
v_gene: TRBV20-1; j_gene: TRBJ2-7; d_gene: NA; abundance: few; CDR3nt: TGCAGTGCTAGACAACAGATTACCTACGAGCAGTACTTC; CDR3aa: CSARQQITYEQYF
v_gene: TRBV5-1; j_gene: TRBJ2-3; d_gene: NA; abundance: many; CDR3nt: TGCGCCAGCAGCTTGGCCTGGCAAAGCACAGATACGCAGTATTTT; CDR3aa: CASSLAWQSTDTQYF
v_gene: TRBV12-3/TRBV12-4; j_gene: TRBJ2-3; d_gene: TRBD1; abundance: few; CDR3nt: TGTGCCAGCAGCCAGGGGGCTAGGACAGATACGCAGTATTTT; CDR3aa: CASSQGARTDTQYF
v_gene: TRBV5-1; j_gene: TRBJ1-2; d_gene: NA; abundance: NA; CDR3nt: TGCGCCAGCCCCAAGGAAGGCTACACCTTC; CDR3aa: CASPKEGYTF
v_gene: TRBV12-3/TRBV12-4; j_gene: TRBJ1-4; d_gene: TRBD1; abundance: many; CDR3nt: TGTGCCAGCAGGACCGGGACAGACAATGAAAAACTGTTTTTT; CDR3aa: CASRTGTDNEKLFF
v_gene: TRBV7-3; j_gene: TRBJ1-2; d_gene: NA; abundance: NA; CDR3nt: TGTGCCAGCAGCCTACAGCCCCTGAGCGGTAATGGCTACACCTTC; CDR3aa: CASSLQPLSGNGYTF
v_gene: TRBV7-9; j_gene: TRBJ1-1; d_gene: NA; abundance: NA; CDR3nt: TGTGCCAGCAGCCCAGGAGAGTTGAACACTGAAGCTTTCTTT; CDR3aa: CASSPGELNTEAFF
v_gene: TRBV9; j_gene: TRBJ2-5; d_gene: TRBD2; abundance: NA; CDR3nt: TGTGCCAGCAGCGTAGCTCCTTCGCTAGCGGGGGGGCCGGAGACCCAGTACTTC; CDR3aa: CASSVAPSLAGGPETQYF
v_gene: TRBV7-2; j_gene: TRBJ1-5; d_gene: NA; abundance: many; CDR3nt: TGTGCCAGCAGCAAAGCAGGTGTAAATCAGCCCCAGCATTTT; CDR3aa: CASSKAGVNQPQHF
v_gene: TRBV7-2; j_gene: TRBJ2-3; d_gene: NA; abundance: few; CDR3nt: TGTGCCAGCAGCTTATCAGGGGAGGCAGATACGCAGTATTTT; CDR3aa: CASSLSGEADTQYF
v_gene: TRBV27; j_gene: TRBJ1-5; d_gene: TRBD1; abundance: NA; CDR3nt: TGTGCCAGCAGTATCAGACAGGGCAGCAATCAGCCCCAGCATTTT; CDR3aa: CASSIRQGSNQPQHF
v_gene: TRBV20-1; j_gene: TRBJ1-4; d_gene: NA; abundance: NA; CDR3nt: TGCAGTGCGACCAGATCAACTAATGAAAAACTGTTTTTT; CDR3aa: CSATRSTNEKLFF
v_gene: TRBV12-5; j_gene: TRBJ2-7; d_gene: TRBD1; abundance: few; CDR3nt: TGTGCTAGTGGTTTGAAGACAGGGCACGAGCAGTACTTC; CDR3aa: CASGLKTGHEQYF
v_gene: TRBV7-9; j_gene: TRBJ2-6; d_gene: NA; abundance: NA; CDR3nt: TGTGCCAGCAGGGGGTTCTCTGGGGCCAACGTCCTGACTTTC; CDR3aa: CASRGFSGANVLTF
v_gene: TRBV5-1; j_gene: TRBJ1-2; d_gene: NA; abundance: NA; CDR3nt: TGCGCCAGCAGGGTCGGCAGCTTCTATGGCTACACCTTC; CDR3aa: CASRVGSFYGYTF
v_gene: TRBV24-1; j_gene: TRBJ2-4; d_gene: TRBD2; abundance: many; CDR3nt: TGTGCCACCAGTGCGGGGGGGGAAGCCAAAAACATTCAGTACTTC; CDR3aa: CATSAGGEAKNIQYF
v_gene: TRBV13; j_gene: TRBJ1-1; d_gene: TRBD1; abundance: NA; CDR3nt: TGTGCCAGCAGCTTAGATTCAGGGGGGGCGCAGAACACTGAAGCTTTCTTT; CDR3aa: CASSLDSGGAQNTEAFF
v_gene: TRBV5-1; j_gene: TRBJ2-5; d_gene: TRBD1; abundance: NA; CDR3nt: TGCGCCAGCAGCTTGGCCCCCCTCGACAGGGGGGAGACCCAGTACTTC; CDR3aa: CASSLAPLDRGETQYF
v_gene: TRBV19; j_gene: TRBJ1-5; d_gene: TRBD1; abundance: few; CDR3nt: TGTGCCAGTAGGGAAGGACAGGGAAGATTTTATAGCAATCAGCCCCAGCATTTT; CDR3aa: CASREGQGRFYSNQPQHF
v_gene: TRBV3-1; j_gene: TRBJ2-1; d_gene: NA; abundance: NA; CDR3nt: TGTGCCAGCAGCGCCGGACGTGAGAGTGAGCAGTTCTTC; CDR3aa: CASSAGRESEQFF